A selection of T cell receptor beta chains follows, all from one sample in a study of cytomegalovirus exposure and HLA in healthy donors. Some clones are missing from TCRdb's copy, which holds only in-frame ones; the method was immunoSEQ multiplex PCR. The sample has 150,000 to 250,000 clones. The sequenced material came from PBMCs. All receptors come from a boy between 10 and 17 years old in good health and CMV-seronegative. The conserved cysteine and the conserved F or W are not part of the CDR3 here.

TRBV2	TRBJ2-3	ANGQGVVDTQY
TRBV28	TRBJ2-7	ASNEVLSYEQY
TRBV18	TRBJ2-5	ASSPPAEETQY
TRBV30	TRBJ2-1	AWSVLAGHNEQF
TRBV29-1	TRBJ2-5	SVDRGGTETQY
TRBV7-2	TRBJ1-1	ASSPGGWAF
TRBV30	TRBJ1-6	AWSTNLPGTGVSPLH
TRBV2	TRBJ2-7	ASSDTGGSYEQY
TRBV5-1	TRBJ2-2	ASSLEGHAGELF
TRBV4-3	TRBJ2-1	ASSSSSGGAYEQF
TRBV2	TRBJ2-7	ASSGIAGQYEQY
TRBV7-2	TRBJ2-1	ASSRRLGQGGYNEQF
TRBV5-1	TRBJ1-5	ASSGQPLNSSNQPQH
TRBV18	TRBJ2-2	ASSPRGGITGELF
TRBV4-1	TRBJ1-6	ASSQLTEGDSPLH
TRBV4-2	TRBJ2-3	ASSPGGGPTDTQY
TRBV9	TRBJ1-3	ASSVDVTGGGNTIY
TRBV5-1	TRBJ2-3	ASSWSGGITDTQY
TRBV11-2	TRBJ2-7	ASSRGTGLYEQY
TRBV1	TRBJ2-7	TSSQDRLAGGCDEQY
TRBV5-6	TRBJ1-6	ASSLGWTVNSPLH
TRBV29-1	TRBJ2-1	SSPGGIDEQF
TRBV6-1	TRBJ2-3	ASTPGTSETDTQY
TRBV5-1	TRBJ2-7	ASAVRGASYEQY
TRBV6-5	TRBJ1-5	ASSPLPGAGQPQH
TRBV4-1	TRBJ2-1	ASSPLTGTRNNEQF
TRBV5-4	TRBJ2-5	ASSLRGGPETQY
TRBV19	TRBJ2-6	ASSWGQSSGANVLT
TRBV4-2	TRBJ1-4	ASSSTIPGPGGATNEKLF
TRBV19	TRBJ2-4	ASSIAGFLAKNIQY